A selection of T cell receptor beta chains follows, all from one sample in a study of regulatory and conventional T cells in RAG deficiency. Sequenced by immunoSEQ multiplex PCR; TCRdb stores in-frame clones only, minus some. Seen here are tens of thousands of clones, approximately 90% observed once, and the top ten hold roughly 0.5%. The data were also submitted as part of a second study, on regulatory T cells.

Material for sequencing was CD4+ effector T cells sorted from blood. The receptors were gathered from a human donor in good health. Both conserved end residues are part of each CDR3. A D gene is named only where the DNA matches it firmly. Clone size is given for some rows only: seen once, a few or many times, or a class if the clone is expanded.

size	V	D	J	CDR3	DNA
.	TRBV7-8	.	TRBJ1-1	CASSLGWGLEAFF	TGTGCCAGCAGCTTAGGTTGGGGGCTCGAAGCTTTCTTT
.	TRBV19	.	TRBJ2-7	CASSIGKGRGYEQYF	TGTGCCAGTAGTATCGGGAAGGGCAGGGGCTACGAGCAGTACTTC
once	TRBV29-1	.	TRBJ2-2	CSVGKNTGELFF	TGCAGCGTTGGCAAGAACACCGGGGAGCTGTTTTTT
once	TRBV6-1	.	TRBJ1-5	CASRDTNQPQHF	TGTGCCAGCAGGGACACAAATCAGCCCCAGCATTTT
.	TRBV2	TRBD2	TRBJ2-7	CASSLAGGLPYEQYF	TGTGCCAGCAGCCTAGCGGGAGGGCTCCCCTACGAGCAGTACTTC
.	TRBV18	.	TRBJ1-1	CASSPRTVGTEAFF	TGTGCCAGCTCACCCCGGACAGTTGGAACTGAAGCTTTCTTT
.	TRBV6-5	.	TRBJ2-7	CASSSGFSEQYF	TGTGCCAGCAGTTCCGGGTTTTCCGAGCAGTACTTC
.	TRBV5-6	.	TRBJ2-3	CASSRQVSPTDTQYF	TGTGCCAGCAGCCGACAGGTTTCTCCCACAGATACGCAGTATTTT
.	TRBV13	.	TRBJ1-1	CASSFGGDEAFF	TGTGCCAGCAGCTTCGGGGGAGACGAAGCTTTCTTT
.	TRBV5-6	TRBD1	TRBJ1-4	CASSLGTGVQTNEKLFF	TGTGCCAGCAGCTTGGGGACAGGGGTACAAACTAATGAAAAACTGTTTTTT
.	TRBV11-2	.	TRBJ2-6	CASSLEWRVSGANVLTF	TGTGCCAGCAGCTTAGAGTGGCGGGTCTCTGGGGCCAACGTCCTGACTTTC
few	TRBV11-2	.	TRBJ1-2	CASSLDQIGRYGYTF	TGTGCCAGCAGCTTAGATCAAATAGGTCGCTATGGCTACACCTTC
.	TRBV5-6	TRBD2	TRBJ2-3	CASSLEPGLAGAGDTQYF	TGTGCCAGCAGCTTAGAACCGGGACTAGCGGGGGCCGGAGATACGCAGTATTTT
few	TRBV5-1	TRBD1	TRBJ1-2	CASRGQEHYGYTF	TGCGCCAGCCGGGGACAGGAGCACTATGGCTACACCTTC
.	TRBV19	TRBD2	TRBJ2-4	CASIGLAGAKNIQYF	TGTGCCAGTATCGGACTAGCGGGGGCCAAAAACATTCAGTACTTC
.	TRBV9	.	TRBJ1-6	CASSISWGGESPLHF	TGTGCCAGCAGCATCTCCTGGGGAGGGGAATCACCCCTCCACTTT
.	TRBV14	.	TRBJ1-1	CASSQTGNTEAFF	TGTGCCAGCAGCCAAACAGGGAACACTGAAGCTTTCTTT
.	TRBV18	.	TRBJ2-1	CASSPFDPYNEQFF	TGTGCCAGCTCACCATTCGACCCGTACAATGAGCAGTTCTTC
.	TRBV6-5	.	TRBJ2-1	CASSYGVNRGNEQFF	TGTGCCAGCAGTTACGGGGTCAATAGGGGCAATGAGCAGTTCTTC
.	TRBV5-1	TRBD2	TRBJ2-1	CASSLSSGKHEQFF	TGCGCCAGCAGCTTAAGTAGCGGGAAGCATGAGCAGTTCTTC
.	TRBV6-5	.	TRBJ2-7	CASSYSTGAPYEQYF	TGTGCCAGCAGTTACTCAACGGGTGCCCCCTACGAGCAGTACTTC
.	TRBV6-1	TRBD1	TRBJ2-2	CASSGTGGNTGELFF	TGTGCCAGCAGCGGGACAGGGGGGAACACCGGGGAGCTGTTTTTT
.	TRBV5-5	TRBD1	TRBJ2-7	CASSLGPRQGDEQYF	TGTGCCAGCAGCTTGGGTCCGCGGCAGGGGGACGAGCAGTACTTC
.	TRBV10-3	.	TRBJ1-1	CAIRGLNTEAFF	TGTGCCATCAGGGGCCTGAACACTGAAGCTTTCTTT
.	TRBV6-5	TRBD1	TRBJ2-1	CASWTGTGAYKFF	TGTGCCAGCTGGACCGGGACAGGGGCTTACAAGTTCTTC
.	TRBV28	.	TRBJ1-1	CASSLWGYTEAFF	TGTGCCAGCAGTTTATGGGGGTACACTGAAGCTTTCTTT
.	TRBV6-1	.	TRBJ2-7	CASILGLEAYEQYF	TGTGCCAGCATTCTCGGACTGGAGGCCTACGAGCAGTACTTC
.	TRBV6-5	TRBD1	TRBJ1-2	CASSYPPGQGTYGYTF	TGTGCCAGCAGTTACCCCCCAGGACAGGGAACCTATGGCTACACCTTC
.	TRBV5-4	TRBD2	TRBJ2-5	CASSVSGGAEETQYF	TGTGCCAGCAGCGTCAGCGGGGGGGCCGAGGAGACCCAGTACTTC
once	TRBV19	.	TRBJ1-1	CASSIRDLEAFF	TGTGCCAGTAGTATCCGGGACCTTGAAGCTTTCTTT
.	TRBV6-5	.	TRBJ1-2	CASRLVGPNYGYTF	TGTGCCAGCAGACTGGTAGGGCCTAACTATGGCTACACCTTC
.	TRBV28	TRBD1	TRBJ1-2	CASVSGTGAVGYGYTF	TGTGCCAGCGTTTCCGGGACAGGGGCCGTTGGCTATGGCTACACCTTC
.	TRBV19	.	TRBJ1-3	CASSISWTNSGNTIYF	TGTGCCAGTAGTATATCTTGGACAAACTCTGGAAACACCATATATTTT
.	TRBV9	.	TRBJ2-3	CASSVGLSTDTQYF	TGTGCCAGCAGCGTAGGACTCTCCACAGATACGCAGTATTTT
once	TRBV13	.	TRBJ2-7	CASSLVGNYEQYF	TGTGCCAGCAGCTTAGTCGGAAACTACGAGCAGTACTTC
.	TRBV11-3	TRBD1	TRBJ1-1	CAGSRQGRSNTEAFF	TGTGCCGGCAGTCGACAGGGTCGATCGAACACTGAAGCTTTCTTT
.	TRBV30	.	TRBJ2-2	CAWTIGGSLPGELFF	TGTGCCTGGACCATTGGGGGGAGTCTGCCCGGGGAGCTGTTTTTT
.	TRBV6-1	.	TRBJ1-1	CASRAVYAEAFF	TGTGCCAGCAGGGCCGTCTACGCTGAAGCTTTCTTT
.	TRBV6-5	.	TRBJ1-1	CASSRGTPMNTEAFF	TGTGCCAGCAGTAGGGGTACACCTATGAACACTGAAGCTTTCTTT
.	TRBV2	.	TRBJ2-3	CASSLGQSTDTQYF	TGTGCCAGCAGTCTTGGACAGAGCACAGATACGCAGTATTTT
.	TRBV18	.	TRBJ1-5	CASSPGQLSNQPQHF	TGTGCCAGCTCACCGGGCCAGCTTAGCAATCAGCCCCAGCATTTT
.	TRBV4-2	TRBD2	TRBJ2-1	CASSQGERDRGEQFF	TGTGCCAGCAGCCAAGGAGAGCGGGACCGTGGGGAGCAGTTCTTC
.	TRBV29-1	TRBD2	TRBJ2-1	CSVEHGPGTSGGWAYNEQFF	TGCAGCGTTGAGCATGGTCCCGGGACTAGCGGTGGATGGGCCTACAATGAGCAGTTCTTC
.	TRBV11-3	TRBD1	TRBJ1-4	CASSGGQGSEKLFF	TGTGCCAGCAGCGGGGGACAGGGGAGCGAAAAACTGTTTTTT
.	TRBV7-8	.	TRBJ2-1	CASSLWISGGDEQFF	TGTGCCAGCAGCTTATGGATTTCGGGGGGCGATGAGCAGTTCTTC
.	TRBV5-1	.	TRBJ1-1	CASSAGQNTEAFF	TGCGCCAGCAGCGCAGGACAGAACACTGAAGCTTTCTTT
.	TRBV5-1	.	TRBJ1-3	CASSPWDRLPSGNTIYF	TGCGCCAGCAGCCCATGGGACCGTCTACCCTCTGGAAACACCATATATTTT
.	TRBV15	.	TRBJ1-5	CATSGVHNQPQHF	TGTGCCACCAGCGGGGTGCACAATCAGCCCCAGCATTTT
.	TRBV4-1	TRBD1	TRBJ2-7	CASSLGDRGSYEQYF	TGCGCCAGCAGCCTCGGAGACAGGGGATCATACGAGCAGTACTTC
.	TRBV9	.	TRBJ2-5	CASSPYQSQETQYF	TGTGCCAGCAGCCCCTACCAGAGCCAAGAGACCCAGTACTTC
.	TRBV2	.	TRBJ2-3	CASDQGYGPDTQYF	TGTGCCAGCGATCAGGGTTATGGTCCAGATACGCAGTATTTT
.	TRBV30	.	TRBJ1-6	CAWGQTSSPLHF	TGTGCCTGGGGACAGACATCTTCACCCCTCCACTTT
.	TRBV10-3	TRBD1	TRBJ2-7	CAISPTGRHYEQYF	TGTGCCATCAGTCCGACAGGGAGACACTACGAGCAGTACTTC
.	TRBV11-2	TRBD2	TRBJ2-5	CASSLVVLAGFQETQYF	TGTGCCAGCAGCTTAGTCGTTTTAGCGGGTTTTCAAGAGACCCAGTACTTC